Presented here are 25 T cell receptor beta chains from one specimen sequenced in a study of blood T cells in healthy people across ages. Through a sample-barcoded 5' primer and a J-beta primer mix, a second PCR was run for roughly 7 to 12 cycles. Using its own MiXCR run on the 5' RACE reads, TCRdb lists one record per CDR3 protein. The table lists 600,000 to 900,000 distinct CDR3 sequences, around a quarter of them singletons. The sample was also linked to a second study, of T cells of mothers and their children.

The sequencing input was blood. These receptors all stem from a boy between 10 and 17 years old in good health.

In this sample, this clonotype turned up a few times. V is TRBV20-1 and J is TRBJ2-6; the D is unclear. The germline V gene has CDR1 DFQATT and CDR2 SNEGSKA (reference sequence). Trimming took off 0 bases at V and 3 bases at J, with 3 bases between the two ends. The CDR3 consists of 13 residues. CDR3 nucleotides: TGCAGTGCTAGAGATGGTGGGGCCAACGTCCTGACTTTC. Translated, it gives CSARDGGANVLTF.

The chain combines TRBV20-1 with TRBJ2-2; 7 nucleotides line up with TRBD2. V was pared by 6 bases and J by 4 bases, with 8 bases of the junction left unmatched. This CDR3 is built from 14 residues. Germline V gene data show CDR1 as DFQATT and CDR2 as SNEGSKA (reference sequence). CDR3 DNA sequence: TGCAGTGCGGGTACTAGCGATGGCACCGGGGAGCTGTTTTTT. Its protein is CSAGTSDGTGELFF.

This clonotype was observed a handful of times. The rearrangement links TRBV28 to TRBJ2-2, with TRBD2 matching over 10 bases. V lost 5 bases, J lost 8 bases, and 8 bases stayed unmatched. Germline lookup yields CDR1 MDHEN and CDR2 SYDVKM. The CDR3 contains 15 residues. The CDR3 DNA is TGTGCCAGCAGTCGAGCTTCTAGCGGGGGTGGGGAGCTGTTTTTT. Translation: CASSRASSGGGELFF.

This clonotype was recorded only once. A much larger clone sits a single nucleotide away, making a read error possible. The chain couples TRBV6-6 to TRBJ1-4; D not certain. Deletions cut 3 bases from V and 2 bases from J, with 7 bases between. The CDR3 contains 14 residues. Germline V lookup: CDR1 MNHNY, CDR2 SVGAGI (reference sequence). CDR3 loop: CASSYGQTNEKLFF. The CDR3 nucleotides are TGTGCCAGCAGTTATGGGCAGACTAATGAAAAACTGTTTTTT.

A few counts support this clonotype. This sequence joins TRBV20-1 and TRBJ2-1; TRBD1 might be the D (6 bases). The length of the CDR3 is 11 residues. The germline V gene encodes CDR1 DFQATT and CDR2 SNEGSKA (reference sequence). V was cut by 5 bases and J by 7 bases, with 9 bases left in between. DNA for the CDR3: TGCAGTGCTGCCCAGGGGAATGAGCAGTTCTTC. Amino acid sequence: CSAAQGNEQFF.

This sequence joins TRBV3-1 and TRBJ2-1, with a possible D match to TRBD1 (5 bases). V was trimmed by 4 bases and J by 8 bases, leaving 15 bases between them. Germline assignment: CDR1 LGHDT and CDR2 YNNKEL (reference sequence). The CDR3 length is 14 residues. The DNA of the CDR3 is TGTGCCAGCAGCCCTTTTCCTAAAGGGGATGAGCAGTTCTTC. It specifies CASSPFPKGDEQFF.

The chain couples TRBV29-1 to TRBJ2-3; TRBD2 is a possible D gene (6 bases). V shed 3 bases and J shed 0 bases, with 16 bases lying between them. The CDR3 has 16 amino acids. CDR1 and CDR2 from the germline V gene are SQVTM and ANQGSEA. The CDR3 DNA reads TGCAGCGTTGATGTGCGTGCGGGGACTAGCACAGATACGCAGTATTTT. It encodes CSVDVRAGTSTDTQYF.

The genes are TRBV4-1 and TRBJ2-1, with D possibly being TRBD2 (5 bases). Between the trimmed V and J ends, which lost 0 bases and 2 bases, there was a span of 17 bases. CDR1 and CDR2 from the germline V gene are MGHRA and YSYEKL. The CDR3 is 18 residues long. The CDR3 is CASSQEDFRAAAYNEQFF. The CDR3 nucleotides are TGCGCCAGCAGCCAAGAAGACTTCCGAGCGGCCGCCTACAATGAGCAGTTCTTC.

This clonotype showed up just a few times. The chain uses TRBV7-9 and TRBJ1-4, with no clear D. The germline V gene has CDR1 SEHNR and CDR2 FQNEAQ (reference sequence). CDR3 length: 15 residues. V was shortened by 7 bases and J by 7 bases, with 19 bases between the two germline ends. In DNA form, the CDR3 reads TGTGCCAGCATCGAGGGTGGTATTGAACCTGAAAAACTGTTTTTT. Its translation: CASIEGGIEPEKLFF.

This clonotype was observed a few times. V usage is TRBV3-1 and J usage is TRBJ2-6; D uncertain. CDR3 size: 16 residues. Germline V lookup: CDR1 LGHDT, CDR2 YNNKEL (reference sequence). Trimming took 4 bases from V and 0 from J, leaving 10 bases between them. CDR3 bases: TGTGCCAGCAGCCCTGGACCGTACTCTGGGGCCAACGTCCTGACTTTC. The encoded protein is CASSPGPYSGANVLTF.

This chain uses TRBV7-9 with TRBJ2-5; TRBD1 agrees at 9 bases. Trimming removed 5 bases from V and 4 bases from J; junction bases left unmatched: 20. The CDR3 has 19 residues. Germline assignment: CDR1 SEHNR and CDR2 FQNEAQ (reference sequence). Here the CDR3 reads CASSDEGRFRTGDGETQYF. CDR3 sequence (DNA): TGTGCCAGCAGCGACGAAGGGCGTTTTCGGACAGGGGATGGAGAGACCCAGTACTTC.

This clonotype was observed a handful of times. The chain couples TRBV6-2 or TRBV6-3 to TRBJ2-6, with D tentatively TRBD2 (5 bases). This CDR3 has 17 residues. The V and J ends lost 2 bases and 0 bases respectively, with 11 bases between them. Looked up from germline, CDR1 is MNHEY and CDR2 is SVGEGT. The CDR3 protein is CASSYIGVVSGANVLTF. The CDR3 coding sequence is TGTGCCAGCAGTTACATCGGGGTAGTCTCTGGGGCCAACGTCCTGACTTTC.

Note on this clonotype: Relative to the germline gene, one junction end is altered; a read error may explain this. This chain links TRBV28 with TRBJ1-2; 9 nucleotides match TRBD1. Germline V gene data show CDR1 as MDHEN and CDR2 as SYDVKM. The CDR3 extends over 13 amino acids. The CDR3 protein is CASSTGGDYGCTF. CDR3 in DNA: TGTGCCAGCAGCACAGGGGGCGACTATGGCTGCACCTTC.

The sample holds a few counts of this clonotype. V gene TRBV15 combines with J gene TRBJ1-6; D is uncertain. The CDR3 covers 14 residues. Trimming removed 5 bases at V and 7 bases at J, with 12 bases between. Germline V CDR1 and CDR2: LNHNV, YYDKDF (reference sequence). The CDR3 DNA sequence: TGTGCCACCAGCGGGCCCGAGCGAAATTCACCCCTCCACTTT. It codes for CATSGPERNSPLHF.

This clonotype was observed many times. V and J are TRBV28 and TRBJ2-6; D uncertain. Germline values: CDR1 MDHEN, CDR2 SYDVKM. The V end was cut by 7 bases, the J end by 4 bases, with 5 bases between. The CDR3 length is 12 residues. The CDR3 sequence: CASTTGANVLTF. CDR3 in DNA: TGTGCCAGCACGACAGGGGCCAACGTCCTGACTTTC.

This clonotype was counted between two and nine times. The chain carries TRBV7-6 and TRBJ1-3, with 8 bases aligning to TRBD1. The CDR3 consists of 15 residues. CDR1 is SGHVS, CDR2 FNYEAQ, per germline. The V gene end was trimmed by 6 bases and the J gene end by 4 bases; junction bases not matched to a gene: 8. In DNA form, the CDR3 reads TGTGCCAGCAGTTTGCAGGGGGCTGGAGGAAACACCATATATTTT. Residues: CASSLQGAGGNTIYF.

The CDR3 nucleotides read TGTGCCTGGATTCCGATCCCGGGACAGGGCGCCTCACCCCTCCACTTT. Its protein product is CAWIPIPGQGASPLHF. V and J are TRBV30 and TRBJ1-6; 9 bases align to TRBD1. The CDR3 runs 16 residues. Germline lookup yields CDR1 GTSNPN and CDR2 SVGIG (reference sequence). Trimming took 4 bases from V and 10 from J; bases not matched to a gene: 14.

This clonotype was seen only a few times. The CDR3 DNA is TGCAGTGCTAGTAGAGCCGAGGCCCGTCCAGAGACCCAGTACTTC. Residues: CSASRAEARPETQYF. The chain carries TRBV20-1 and TRBJ2-5; D is unclear. Germline CDR1 and CDR2: DFQATT and SNEGSKA (reference sequence). There are 15 residues in the CDR3. The germline V and J ends were trimmed by 3 bases and 4 bases, with 18 bases remaining between them.

This clonotype was seen a single time. V gene TRBV20-1 combines with J gene TRBJ2-5; 7 positions match TRBD2. TRBJ2-1 matches the DNA end more closely, so the J call is doubtful. The CDR3 loop spans 15 amino acids. Germline V gene lookup returns CDR1 DFQATT and CDR2 SNEGSKA (reference sequence). The CDR3 DNA sequence: TGCAGTGCTAGCGATGGGCGGGGGATATACAATGAGCAGTTCTTC. It yields the protein CSASDGRGIYNEQFF.

This clonotype came up a few times. The genes are TRBV6-1 and TRBJ2-5; D is unclear. The DNA end is more similar to TRBJ2-1, so the J call may be wrong. The CDR3 is made up of 15 amino acids. Germline values: CDR1 MNHNS, CDR2 SASEGT. CDR3: CASMFSAPGPDEQFF. CDR3 in DNA: TGTGCCAGCATGTTTTCAGCCCCAGGCCCCGATGAGCAGTTCTTC.

The V and J genes are TRBV15 and TRBJ2-3, with 7 bases matching TRBD1. Germline V CDR1 and CDR2: LNHNV, YYDKDF (reference sequence). V lost 6 bases, J lost 3 bases, and 3 bases stayed unmatched. The CDR3 has 13 residues. The CDR3 protein is CATRLRGTDTQYF. CDR3 nucleotide sequence: TGTGCCACCAGACTCAGGGGGACAGATACGCAGTATTTT.

The V and J genes are TRBV25-1 and TRBJ1-6; TRBD1 matches at 9 bases. This CDR3 spans 15 amino acids. V lost 3 bases, J lost 9 bases, and 6 bases stayed unmatched. Germline V lookup: CDR1 MGHDK, CDR2 SYGVNS. For the CDR3, the DNA is TGTGCCAGCAGTGACTCGGGACAGGGAGGTTCACCCCTCCACTTT. This translates into CASSDSGQGGSPLHF.

The chain joins TRBV6-1 to TRBJ2-3; no reliable D call. Germline CDR1 reads MNHNS; CDR2 reads SASEGT. The CDR3 contains 15 residues. V was shortened by 8 bases and J by 2 bases, with 17 bases between the two germline ends. The CDR3 DNA is TGTGCCAGCGGCCTCTTGGTTGTATCCACAGATACGCAGTATTTT. Its protein is CASGLLVVSTDTQYF.

The chain recombines TRBV5-4 with TRBJ1-2, with D hard to call. Trimming removed 4 bases from V and 2 bases from J, with 9 bases in between. CDR1 is SGHNT and CDR2 is YYREEE in the germline V gene (reference sequence). The CDR3 runs 13 residues. The CDR3 DNA is TGTGCCAGCAGCGGCGATTTAAACTATGGCTACACCTTC. Translation gives CASSGDLNYGYTF.

For the CDR3, the DNA is TGCGCCAGCAGCCAAAATGGGGGGACTGAAGCTTTCTTT. This codes for CASSQNGGTEAFF. The rearrangement links TRBV5-1 to TRBJ1-1; perhaps TRBD1 as D (5 bases). CDR1 SGHRS and CDR2 YFSETQ come from the germline V gene. V was pared by 4 bases and J by 5 bases, with 12 bases between. The CDR3 is 13 residues long.